A selection of T cell receptor beta chains follows, all from one sample in a study of shared clonotypes between healthy human individuals. TCRdb's copy holds only in-frame clones and misses some; the assay was immunoSEQ multiplex PCR. The sample lists under 2.5 million clones, 85% to 95% occurring once. The sequenced material came from naive CD4+ T cells from PBMCs. Receptor source: a young man in good health. Some clones in this sample may be carry-over from other donors' samples. The conserved cysteine and the conserved F or W are not part of the CDR3 here. Fields, in order: V gene, CDR3 length, clone size, CDR3 protein. Clone size is stated in some rows and not others, as once, few, many or a class when expanded.

v_gene: TRBV7-3
len: 13
abundance: -
CDR3aa: ASSPTGTGVGEQY

v_gene: TRBV27
len: 15
abundance: -
CDR3aa: ASSLLNTDKKRNEQY

v_gene: TRBV19
len: 12
abundance: -
CDR3aa: ASRNPGGIEKLF

v_gene: TRBV7-8
len: 10
abundance: -
CDR3aa: ASSLERNTQY

v_gene: TRBV28
len: 14
abundance: -
CDR3aa: ASSLRDQGYNQPQH

v_gene: TRBV5-6
len: 13
abundance: -
CDR3aa: ASTRRLAGRYEQY

v_gene: TRBV5-1
len: 14
abundance: -
CDR3aa: ASSGGQGSNTGELF

v_gene: TRBV18
len: 13
abundance: -
CDR3aa: ASSRTSGAYNEQF

v_gene: TRBV4-2
len: 12
abundance: -
CDR3aa: ASSGLGGGEEQY

v_gene: TRBV5-4
len: 12
abundance: -
CDR3aa: ASSTKQGTTEAF

v_gene: TRBV5-1
len: 12
abundance: -
CDR3aa: ASSFTGENTEAF

v_gene: TRBV7-2
len: 11
abundance: -
CDR3aa: ASSLGSTETQY

v_gene: TRBV2
len: 12
abundance: -
CDR3aa: ASRREGRQETQY

v_gene: TRBV7-2
len: 12
abundance: -
CDR3aa: ASSLARGPNEQY

v_gene: TRBV5-1
len: 11
abundance: -
CDR3aa: ASREMAGNTIY

v_gene: TRBV9
len: 13
abundance: -
CDR3aa: ASTGGGSSYNEQF

v_gene: TRBV25-1
len: 9
abundance: -
CDR3aa: ASSVGQGAF

v_gene: TRBV4-3
len: 10
abundance: -
CDR3aa: ASSQVGEKLF

v_gene: TRBV7-2
len: 12
abundance: -
CDR3aa: ASSSRTPSYEQY

v_gene: TRBV29-1
len: 12
abundance: -
CDR3aa: SVEGLAGDNEQF

v_gene: TRBV30
len: 9
abundance: few
CDR3aa: AWSNRAEAF

v_gene: TRBV19
len: 13
abundance: -
CDR3aa: ASSISSGGTDTQY

v_gene: TRBV6-6
len: 14
abundance: -
CDR3aa: ASSYGTGVVNTEAF

v_gene: TRBV5-1
len: 13
abundance: -
CDR3aa: ASRELAGDTGELF

v_gene: TRBV28
len: 14
abundance: -
CDR3aa: ASSLRTPQGGTEAF

v_gene: TRBV28
len: 12
abundance: -
CDR3aa: ASSTSTGWDEQY

v_gene: TRBV5-1
len: 16
abundance: -
CDR3aa: ASSLARLAGGGEETQY

v_gene: TRBV7-9
len: 16
abundance: -
CDR3aa: ASSRGQGSNRNTGELF

v_gene: TRBV21-1
len: 8
abundance: -
CDR3aa: ASSRETQY

v_gene: TRBV11-2
len: 14
abundance: -
CDR3aa: ASSLVDRFSSYEQY

v_gene: TRBV9
len: 12
abundance: -
CDR3aa: ASSPRVFGDTQY

v_gene: TRBV7-3
len: 12
abundance: -
CDR3aa: ASSPGPEQYEQY

v_gene: TRBV18
len: 12
abundance: once
CDR3aa: ASSPARGGNEQF

v_gene: TRBV19
len: 12
abundance: -
CDR3aa: ASSLGQVNQPQH

v_gene: TRBV5-1
len: 12
abundance: -
CDR3aa: ASAEGTGVQPQH

v_gene: TRBV29-1
len: 15
abundance: -
CDR3aa: SVGFRVAGGNTGELF

v_gene: TRBV7-3
len: 11
abundance: once
CDR3aa: ASSLSTTGELF

v_gene: TRBV19
len: 12
abundance: -
CDR3aa: ASQQRGGTDTQY

v_gene: TRBV5-1
len: 14
abundance: -
CDR3aa: ASSLGGYRATYEQY

v_gene: TRBV7-3
len: 16
abundance: -
CDR3aa: ASSLLGLAGSSYNEQF

v_gene: TRBV2
len: 12
abundance: once
CDR3aa: ASSIGTEKKKLF

v_gene: TRBV7-9
len: 10
abundance: -
CDR3aa: ASSPDRDEQY

v_gene: TRBV29-1
len: 10
abundance: -
CDR3aa: SVRGPELGYT

v_gene: TRBV4-2
len: 13
abundance: few
CDR3aa: ASSRVRGGSTEAF

v_gene: TRBV10-1
len: 12
abundance: -
CDR3aa: ASSGSGSTNEQF

v_gene: TRBV19
len: 11
abundance: -
CDR3aa: ASRDSWGETQY

v_gene: TRBV27
len: 12
abundance: -
CDR3aa: ASSSTGAGTEAF

v_gene: TRBV18
len: 11
abundance: -
CDR3aa: ASSPPDRVQQY

v_gene: TRBV18
len: 11
abundance: -
CDR3aa: ASSPQGGYEQY

v_gene: TRBV18
len: 11
abundance: -
CDR3aa: ASSDSQGAEQY

v_gene: TRBV7-9
len: 15
abundance: -
CDR3aa: ASSASTGLAGGETQY

v_gene: TRBV18
len: 12
abundance: -
CDR3aa: ASSPAGIGPEQY

v_gene: TRBV7-3
len: 10
abundance: -
CDR3aa: ASSFHTGELF

v_gene: TRBV19
len: 9
abundance: once
CDR3aa: ASSMGGTQY

v_gene: TRBV7-2
len: 13
abundance: once
CDR3aa: ASSQGGYSNQPQH

v_gene: TRBV30
len: 11
abundance: few
CDR3aa: AWITRGGTEAF

v_gene: TRBV19
len: 14
abundance: -
CDR3aa: ASSMRSRRNTGELF

v_gene: TRBV28
len: 12
abundance: -
CDR3aa: ASSFRGDNQPQH

v_gene: TRBV9
len: 14
abundance: -
CDR3aa: ASSSPELGGANVLT